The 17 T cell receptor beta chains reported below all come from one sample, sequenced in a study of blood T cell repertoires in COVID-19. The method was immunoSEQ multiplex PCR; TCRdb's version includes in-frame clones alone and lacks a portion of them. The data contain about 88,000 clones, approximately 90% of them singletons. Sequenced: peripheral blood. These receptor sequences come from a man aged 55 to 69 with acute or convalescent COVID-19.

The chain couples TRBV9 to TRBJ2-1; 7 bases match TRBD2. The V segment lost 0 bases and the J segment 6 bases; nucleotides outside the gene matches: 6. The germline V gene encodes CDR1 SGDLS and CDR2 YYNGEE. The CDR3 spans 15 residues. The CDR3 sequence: CASSVEGLVGNEQFF. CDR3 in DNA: TGTGCCAGCAGCGTAGAAGGACTAGTCGGCAATGAGCAGTTCTTC.

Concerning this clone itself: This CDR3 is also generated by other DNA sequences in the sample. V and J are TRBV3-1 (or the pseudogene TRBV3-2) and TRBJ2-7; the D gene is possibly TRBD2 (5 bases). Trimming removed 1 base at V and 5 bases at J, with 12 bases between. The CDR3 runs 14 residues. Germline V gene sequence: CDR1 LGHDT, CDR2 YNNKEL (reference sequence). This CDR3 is CASSQARDSDEQYF. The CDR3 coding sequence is TGTGCCAGCAGCCAAGCCCGCGATAGCGACGAGCAGTACTTC.

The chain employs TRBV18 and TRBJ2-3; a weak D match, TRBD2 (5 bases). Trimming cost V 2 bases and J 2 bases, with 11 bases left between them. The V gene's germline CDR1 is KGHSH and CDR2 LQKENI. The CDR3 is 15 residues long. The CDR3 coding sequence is TGTGCCAGCTCACCATTTTCGGGGATCACAGATACGCAGTATTTT. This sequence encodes CASSPFSGITDTQYF.

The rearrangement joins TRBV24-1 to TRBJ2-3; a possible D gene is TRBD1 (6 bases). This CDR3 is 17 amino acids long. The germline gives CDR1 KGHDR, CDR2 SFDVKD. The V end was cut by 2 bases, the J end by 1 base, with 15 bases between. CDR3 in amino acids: CATSDSLTGRGTDTQYF. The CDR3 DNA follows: TGTGCCACCAGTGATTCCTTAACAGGGAGAGGCACAGATACGCAGTATTTT.

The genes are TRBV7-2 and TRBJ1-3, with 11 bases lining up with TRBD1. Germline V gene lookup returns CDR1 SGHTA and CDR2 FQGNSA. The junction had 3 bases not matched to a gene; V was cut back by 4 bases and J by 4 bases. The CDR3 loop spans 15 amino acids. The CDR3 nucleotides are TGTGCCAGCAGCTGGACAGGGGGCGGGGGAAACACCATATATTTT. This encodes CASSWTGGGGNTIYF. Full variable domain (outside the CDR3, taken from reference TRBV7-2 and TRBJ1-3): GAGVSQSPSNKVTEKGKDVELRCDPISGHTALYWYRQSLGQGLEFLIYFQGNSAPDKSGLPSDRFSAERTGGSVSTLTIQRTQQEDSAVYLCASSWTGGGGNTIYFGEGSWLTVV.

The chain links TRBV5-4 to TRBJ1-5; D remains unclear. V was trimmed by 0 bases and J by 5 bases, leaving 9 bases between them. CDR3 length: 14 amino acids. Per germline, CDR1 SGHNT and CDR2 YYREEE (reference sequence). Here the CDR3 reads CASSLGYSDQPQHF. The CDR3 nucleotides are TGTGCCAGCAGCTTGGGGTACTCCGATCAGCCCCAGCATTTT.

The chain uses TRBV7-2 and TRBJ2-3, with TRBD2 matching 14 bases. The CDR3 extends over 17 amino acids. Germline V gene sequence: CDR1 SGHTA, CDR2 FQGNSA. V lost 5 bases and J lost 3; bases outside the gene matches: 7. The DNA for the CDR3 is TGTGCCAGCAGCCTGGGACTAGCGGGAGCGGGTACAGATACGCAGTATTTT. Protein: CASSLGLAGAGTDTQYF.

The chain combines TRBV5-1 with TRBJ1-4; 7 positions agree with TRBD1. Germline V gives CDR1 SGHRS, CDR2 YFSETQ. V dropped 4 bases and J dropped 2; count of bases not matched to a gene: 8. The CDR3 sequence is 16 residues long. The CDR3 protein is CASSPGGGATNEKLFF. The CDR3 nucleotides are TGCGCCAGCAGCCCGGGAGGGGGCGCGACTAATGAAAAACTGTTTTTT.

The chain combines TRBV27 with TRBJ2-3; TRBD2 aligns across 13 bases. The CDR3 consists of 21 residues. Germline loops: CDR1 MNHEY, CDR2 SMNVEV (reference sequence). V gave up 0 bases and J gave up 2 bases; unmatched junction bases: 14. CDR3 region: CASSLSSRLAGGPYFTDTQYF. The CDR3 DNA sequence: TGTGCCAGCAGTTTATCTTCGCGACTAGCGGGAGGTCCCTATTTCACAGATACGCAGTATTTT.

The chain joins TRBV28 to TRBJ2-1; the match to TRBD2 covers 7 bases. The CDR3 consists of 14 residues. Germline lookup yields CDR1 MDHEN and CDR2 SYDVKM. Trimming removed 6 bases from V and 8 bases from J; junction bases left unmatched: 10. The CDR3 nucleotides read TGTGCCAGCAGCCCAGGAGCCACTAGCGATGAGCAGTTCTTC. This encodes CASSPGATSDEQFF.

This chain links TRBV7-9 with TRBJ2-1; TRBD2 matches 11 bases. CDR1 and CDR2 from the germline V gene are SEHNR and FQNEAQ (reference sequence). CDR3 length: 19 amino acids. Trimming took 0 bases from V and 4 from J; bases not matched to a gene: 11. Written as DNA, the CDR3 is TGTGCCAGCAGCTTAGCGGCTAGCGGGAGGATAGGGATATACAATGAGCAGTTCTTC. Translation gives CASSLAASGRIGIYNEQFF.

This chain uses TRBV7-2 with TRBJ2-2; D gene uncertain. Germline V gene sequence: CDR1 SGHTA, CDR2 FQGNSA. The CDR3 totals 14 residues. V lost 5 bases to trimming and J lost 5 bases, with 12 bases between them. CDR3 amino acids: CASSLIPTTGELFF. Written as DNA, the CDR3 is TGTGCCAGCAGCCTCATCCCTACGACCGGGGAGCTGTTTTTT.

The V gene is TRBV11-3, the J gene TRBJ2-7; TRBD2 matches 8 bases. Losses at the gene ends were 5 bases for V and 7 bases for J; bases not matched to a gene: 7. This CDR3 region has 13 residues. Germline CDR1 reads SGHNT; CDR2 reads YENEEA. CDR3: CASSPGGENEQYF. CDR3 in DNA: TGTGCCAGCAGCCCGGGGGGGGAAAATGAGCAGTACTTC.

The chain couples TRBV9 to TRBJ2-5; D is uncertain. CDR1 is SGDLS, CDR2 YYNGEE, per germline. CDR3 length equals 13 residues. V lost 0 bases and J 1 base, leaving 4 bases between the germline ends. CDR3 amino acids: CASSVGLQETQYF. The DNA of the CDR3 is TGTGCCAGCAGCGTAGGTCTCCAAGAGACCCAGTACTTC.

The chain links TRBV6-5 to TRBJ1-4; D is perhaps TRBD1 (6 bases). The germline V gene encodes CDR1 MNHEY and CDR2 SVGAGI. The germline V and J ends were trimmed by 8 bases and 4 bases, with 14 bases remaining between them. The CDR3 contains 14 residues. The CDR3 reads CASLNRALNEKLFF. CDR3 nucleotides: TGTGCCAGCTTAAACAGGGCCCTTAATGAAAAACTGTTTTTT.

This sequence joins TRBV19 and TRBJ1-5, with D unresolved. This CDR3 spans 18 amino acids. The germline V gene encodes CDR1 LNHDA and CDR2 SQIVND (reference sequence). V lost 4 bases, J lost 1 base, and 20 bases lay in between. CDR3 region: CASSTLILTILSNQPQHF. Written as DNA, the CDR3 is TGTGCCAGTAGTACCCTTATTTTGACAATCCTCAGCAATCAGCCCCAGCATTTT.

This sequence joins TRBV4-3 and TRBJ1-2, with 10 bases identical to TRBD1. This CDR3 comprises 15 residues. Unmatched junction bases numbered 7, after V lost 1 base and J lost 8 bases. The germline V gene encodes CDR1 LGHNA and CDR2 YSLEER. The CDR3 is CASSQARTGGWGYTF. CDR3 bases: TGCGCCAGCAGCCAAGCGAGGACAGGGGGTTGGGGCTACACCTTC.